There are a few counts of the clone carrying this TCR beta chain. The assay was immunoSEQ multiplex PCR, and TCRdb's table has in-frame clones only and misses some. The data show approximately 330,000 clones, roughly 80% seen once. This entry belongs to a study of shared clonotypes between healthy human individuals. Germline-derived CDR1 and CDR2 are LNHNV and YYDKDF (reference sequence). CDR3 length equals 16 residues. Unmatched junction bases numbered 5, after V lost 2 bases and J lost 2 bases. Specimen: memory CD4+ T cells sorted from blood. Subset: CD45RA-negative fraction. This chain uses TRBV15 with TRBJ1-4; 7 nucleotides agree with TRBD1. The sequence came from a man in his thirties or forties in good health. The CDR3 DNA is TGTGCCACCAGCAGATTCAGGGGGACGACTAATGAAAAACTGTTTTTT. As protein: CATSRFRGTTNEKLFF.